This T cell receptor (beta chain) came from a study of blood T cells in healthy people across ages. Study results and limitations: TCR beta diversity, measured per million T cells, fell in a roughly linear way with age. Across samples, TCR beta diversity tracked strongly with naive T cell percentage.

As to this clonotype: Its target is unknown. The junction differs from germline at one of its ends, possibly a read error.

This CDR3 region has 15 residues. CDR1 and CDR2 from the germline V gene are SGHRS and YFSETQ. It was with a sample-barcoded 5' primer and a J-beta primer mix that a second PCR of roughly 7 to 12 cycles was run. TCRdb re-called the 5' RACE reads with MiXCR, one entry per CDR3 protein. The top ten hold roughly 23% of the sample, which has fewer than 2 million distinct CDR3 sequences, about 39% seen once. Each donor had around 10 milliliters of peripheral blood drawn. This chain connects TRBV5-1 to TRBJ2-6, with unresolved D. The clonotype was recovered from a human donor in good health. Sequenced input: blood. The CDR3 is CASSSRPLGANVLTF. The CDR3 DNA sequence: TGCGCCAGTAGCTCCCGGCCCCTTGGGGCCAACGTCCTGACTTTC.